Shown below are 3 T cell receptor beta chains from a single sample sequenced in a study of T cell responses to AZD1222 COVID-19 vaccine. Assay: immunoSEQ multiplex PCR; the TCRdb copy retains only in-frame clones and omits some. The repertoire includes 150,000 to 200,000 clones, around 92% of them detected once, and 1.3% sits in the top ten. The sample in question was peripheral blood, obtained 28 days after the second AZD1222 dose. These receptors were collected from an adult who received the AZD1222 COVID-19 vaccine.

This chain joins TRBV19 and TRBJ2-1; perhaps TRBD2 as D (5 bases). From germline, CDR1 is LNHDA and CDR2 SQIVND (reference sequence). CDR3 size: 16 residues. Trimming removed 3 bases at V and 2 bases at J, with 14 bases between. The CDR3 nucleotides read TGTGCCAGTAGTATTGGAGGCGAGGTGCCCTACAATGAGCAGTTCTTC. It specifies CASSIGGEVPYNEQFF.

In its sample, this clone was seen a few times. V gene TRBV4-2 combines with J gene TRBJ2-1; the D call may be TRBD1 or TRBD2 (5 bases each). Deletions cut 1 base from V and 7 bases from J, with 14 bases between. The CDR3 spans 15 residues. Germline lookup yields CDR1 LGHNA and CDR2 YNFKEQ. The CDR3 DNA is TGTGCCAGCAGCCAAGGGGCTGGGGGTCGTAATGAGCAGTTCTTC. Translating it yields CASSQGAGGRNEQFF.

CDR3 residues: CASSIGRTFYNSPLHF. The CDR3, as DNA: TGTGCCAGTAGTATTGGACGGACTTTCTATAATTCACCCCTCCACTTT. The rearrangement uses TRBV19 and TRBJ1-6; no definite D call. Germline V gene data show CDR1 as LNHDA and CDR2 as SQIVND (reference sequence). Trimming cost V 3 bases and J 3 bases, with 12 bases left between them. This CDR3 spans 16 amino acids.